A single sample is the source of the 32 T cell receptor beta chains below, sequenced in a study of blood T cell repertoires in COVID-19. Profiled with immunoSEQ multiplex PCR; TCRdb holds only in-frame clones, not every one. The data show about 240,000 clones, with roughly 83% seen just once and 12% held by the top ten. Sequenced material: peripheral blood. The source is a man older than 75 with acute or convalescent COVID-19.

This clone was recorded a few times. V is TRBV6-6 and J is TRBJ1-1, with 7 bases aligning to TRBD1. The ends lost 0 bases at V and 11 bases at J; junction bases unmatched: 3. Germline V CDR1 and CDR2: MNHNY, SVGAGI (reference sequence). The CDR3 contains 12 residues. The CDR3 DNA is TGTGCCAGCAGTTACTCGACAGGGTGGGCTTTCTTT. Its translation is CASSYSTGWAFF.

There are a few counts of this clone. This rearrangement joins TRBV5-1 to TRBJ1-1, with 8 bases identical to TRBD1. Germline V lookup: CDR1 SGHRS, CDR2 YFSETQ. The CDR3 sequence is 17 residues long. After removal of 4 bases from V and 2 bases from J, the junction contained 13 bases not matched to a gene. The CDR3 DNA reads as TGCGCCAGCAGCCCCTCCCGGCAGGGGGCGGGAAACACTGAAGCTTTCTTT. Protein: CASSPSRQGAGNTEAFF.

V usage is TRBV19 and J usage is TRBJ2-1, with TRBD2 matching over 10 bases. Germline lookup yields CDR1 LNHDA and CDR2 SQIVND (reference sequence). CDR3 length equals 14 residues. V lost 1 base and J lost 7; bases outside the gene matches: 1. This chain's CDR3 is CASSIASGSNEQFF. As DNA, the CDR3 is TGTGCCAGTAGTATAGCTAGCGGGAGTAATGAGCAGTTCTTC. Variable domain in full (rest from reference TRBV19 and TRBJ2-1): DGGITQSPKYLFRKEGQNVTLSCEQNLNHDAMYWYRQDPGQGLRLIYYSQIVNDFQKGDIAEGYSVSREKKESFPLTVTSAQKNPTAFYLCASSIASGSNEQFFGPGTRLTVL.

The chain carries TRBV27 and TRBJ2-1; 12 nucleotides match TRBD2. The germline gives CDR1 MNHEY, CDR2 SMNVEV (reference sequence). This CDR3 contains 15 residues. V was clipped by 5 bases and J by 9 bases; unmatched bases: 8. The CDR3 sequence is CASSPSGGGPVEQFF. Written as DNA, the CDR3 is TGTGCCAGCAGTCCTAGCGGGGGGGGACCGGTTGAGCAGTTCTTC.

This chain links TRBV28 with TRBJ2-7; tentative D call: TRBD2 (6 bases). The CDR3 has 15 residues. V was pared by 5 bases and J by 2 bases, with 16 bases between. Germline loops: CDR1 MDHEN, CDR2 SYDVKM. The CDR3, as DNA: TGTGCCAGCAGTCTCGGGGGAAACAGAGCCTACGAGCAGTACTTC. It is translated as CASSLGGNRAYEQYF.

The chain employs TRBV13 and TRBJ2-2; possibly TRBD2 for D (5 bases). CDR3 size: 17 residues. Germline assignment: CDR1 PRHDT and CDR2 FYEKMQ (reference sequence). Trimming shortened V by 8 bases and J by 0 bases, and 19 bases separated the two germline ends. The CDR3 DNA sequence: TGTGCCAGCCACTTTAGGCGGGCCCTTGCGAACACCGGGGAGCTGTTTTTT. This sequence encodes CASHFRRALANTGELFF.

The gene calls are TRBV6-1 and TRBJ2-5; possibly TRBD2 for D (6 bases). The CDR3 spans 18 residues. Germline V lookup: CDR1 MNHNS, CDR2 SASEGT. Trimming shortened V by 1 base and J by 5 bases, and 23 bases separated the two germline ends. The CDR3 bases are TGTGCCAGCAGTGAAGTTCGTAGCGGAGGGGTTCGGGCGGAGACCCAGTACTTC. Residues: CASSEVRSGGVRAETQYF.

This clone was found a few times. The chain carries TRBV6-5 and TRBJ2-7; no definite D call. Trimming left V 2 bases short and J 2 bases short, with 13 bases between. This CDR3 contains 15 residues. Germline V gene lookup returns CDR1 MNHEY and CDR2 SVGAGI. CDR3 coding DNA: TGTGCCAGCAGTTACGGTGCGGAGAGAACCTACGAGCAGTACTTC. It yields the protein CASSYGAERTYEQYF.

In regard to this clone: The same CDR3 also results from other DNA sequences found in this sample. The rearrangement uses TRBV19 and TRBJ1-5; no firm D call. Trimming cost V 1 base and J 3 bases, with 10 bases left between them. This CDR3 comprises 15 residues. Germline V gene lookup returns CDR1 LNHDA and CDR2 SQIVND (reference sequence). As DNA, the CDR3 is TGTGCCAGTAGTATAGGGCGGCAGTTCAATCAGCCCCAGCATTTT. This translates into CASSIGRQFNQPQHF.

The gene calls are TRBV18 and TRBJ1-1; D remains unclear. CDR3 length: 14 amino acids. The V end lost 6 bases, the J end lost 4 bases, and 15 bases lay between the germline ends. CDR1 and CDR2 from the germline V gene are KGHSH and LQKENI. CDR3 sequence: CASSQGSRGTEAFF. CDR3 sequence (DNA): TGTGCCAGCTCCCAAGGCTCCCGGGGCACTGAAGCTTTCTTT.

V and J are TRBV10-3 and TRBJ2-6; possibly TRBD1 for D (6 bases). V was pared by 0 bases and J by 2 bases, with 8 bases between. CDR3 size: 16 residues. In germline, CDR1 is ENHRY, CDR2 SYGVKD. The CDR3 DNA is TGTGCCATCAGTGAGTCAGGGGGAGCTGGGGCCAACGTCCTGACTTTC. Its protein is CAISESGGAGANVLTF.

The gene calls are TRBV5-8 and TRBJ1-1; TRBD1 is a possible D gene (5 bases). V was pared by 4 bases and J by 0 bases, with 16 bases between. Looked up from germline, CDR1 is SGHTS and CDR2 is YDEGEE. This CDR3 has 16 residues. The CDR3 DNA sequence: TGTGCCAGCAGCCTTCGAGGTTGGGGCCTGAACACTGAAGCTTTCTTT. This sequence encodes CASSLRGWGLNTEAFF.

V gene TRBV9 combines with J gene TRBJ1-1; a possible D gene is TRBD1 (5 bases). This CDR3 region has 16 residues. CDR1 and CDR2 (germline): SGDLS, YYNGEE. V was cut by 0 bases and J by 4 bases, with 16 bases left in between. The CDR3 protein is CASSVGPREGATEAFF. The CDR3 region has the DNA TGTGCCAGCAGCGTAGGACCCAGGGAGGGAGCCACTGAAGCTTTCTTT.

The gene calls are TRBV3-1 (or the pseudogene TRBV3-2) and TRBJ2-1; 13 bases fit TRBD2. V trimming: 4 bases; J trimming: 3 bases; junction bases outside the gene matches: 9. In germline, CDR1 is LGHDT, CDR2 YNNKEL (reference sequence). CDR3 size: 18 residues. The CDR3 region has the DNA TGTGCCAGCAGCCCGCAAAGAGGACTAGCGGGGGTCTACAATGAGCAGTTCTTC. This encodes CASSPQRGLAGVYNEQFF.

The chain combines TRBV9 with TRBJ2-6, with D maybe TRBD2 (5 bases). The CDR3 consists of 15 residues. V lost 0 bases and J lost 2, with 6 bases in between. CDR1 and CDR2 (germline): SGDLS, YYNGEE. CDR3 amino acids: CASSVVGAGANVLTF. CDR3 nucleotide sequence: TGTGCCAGCAGCGTAGTCGGGGCTGGGGCCAACGTCCTGACTTTC.

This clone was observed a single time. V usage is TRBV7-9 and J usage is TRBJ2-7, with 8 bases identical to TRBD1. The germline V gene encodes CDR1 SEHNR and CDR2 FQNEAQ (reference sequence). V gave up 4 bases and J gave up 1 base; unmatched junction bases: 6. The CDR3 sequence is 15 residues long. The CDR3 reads CASSSSDRVSYEQYF. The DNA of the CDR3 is TGTGCCAGCAGCTCCTCGGACAGGGTTTCCTACGAGCAGTACTTC.

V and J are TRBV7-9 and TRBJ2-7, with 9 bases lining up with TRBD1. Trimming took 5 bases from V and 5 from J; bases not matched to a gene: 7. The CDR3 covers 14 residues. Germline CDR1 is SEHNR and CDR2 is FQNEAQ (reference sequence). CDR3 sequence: CASSSRQGDHEQYF. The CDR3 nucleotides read TGTGCCAGCAGCAGTAGACAGGGGGACCACGAGCAGTACTTC.

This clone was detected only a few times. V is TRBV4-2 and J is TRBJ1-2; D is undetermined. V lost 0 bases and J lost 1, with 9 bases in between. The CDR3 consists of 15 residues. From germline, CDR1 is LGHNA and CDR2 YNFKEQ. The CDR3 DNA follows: TGTGCCAGCAGCCAAGATGGCCAGGATAACTATGGCTACACCTTC. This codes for CASSQDGQDNYGYTF.

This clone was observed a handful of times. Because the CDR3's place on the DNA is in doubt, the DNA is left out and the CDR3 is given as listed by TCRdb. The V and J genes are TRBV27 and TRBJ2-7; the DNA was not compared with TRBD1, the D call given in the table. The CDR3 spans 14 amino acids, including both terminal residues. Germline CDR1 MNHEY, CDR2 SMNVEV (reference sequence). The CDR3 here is CASSWGTGSPIWYF.

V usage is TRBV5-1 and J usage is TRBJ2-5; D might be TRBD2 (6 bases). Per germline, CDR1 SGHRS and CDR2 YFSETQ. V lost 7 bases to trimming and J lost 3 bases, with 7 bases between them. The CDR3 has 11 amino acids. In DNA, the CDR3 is TGCGCCAGCTGGGGGGAAGAGACCCAGTACTTC. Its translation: CASWGEETQYF.

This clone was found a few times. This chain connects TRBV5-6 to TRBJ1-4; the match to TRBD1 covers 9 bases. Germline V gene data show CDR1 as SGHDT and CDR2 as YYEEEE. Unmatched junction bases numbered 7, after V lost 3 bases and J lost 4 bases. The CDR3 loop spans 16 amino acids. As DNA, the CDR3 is TGTGCCAGCAGCTGGGGGCCGGACAGGGGTAATGAAAAACTGTTTTTT. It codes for CASSWGPDRGNEKLFF.

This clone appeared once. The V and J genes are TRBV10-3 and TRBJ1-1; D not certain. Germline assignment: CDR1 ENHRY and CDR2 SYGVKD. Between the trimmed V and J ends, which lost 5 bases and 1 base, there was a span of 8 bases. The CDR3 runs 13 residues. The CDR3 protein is CAISSTENTEAFF. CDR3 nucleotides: TGTGCCATCAGTAGCACAGAGAACACTGAAGCTTTCTTT.

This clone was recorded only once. The DNA of the CDR3 is TGTGCCAGCAGCTTTCAAGCGTTGGCCTACGAGCAGTACTTC. Its protein is CASSFQALAYEQYF. V is TRBV5-6 and J is TRBJ2-7; D is ambiguous. The V and J ends lost 2 bases and 2 bases respectively, with 11 bases between them. CDR3 length: 14 residues. Germline loops: CDR1 SGHDT, CDR2 YYEEEE.

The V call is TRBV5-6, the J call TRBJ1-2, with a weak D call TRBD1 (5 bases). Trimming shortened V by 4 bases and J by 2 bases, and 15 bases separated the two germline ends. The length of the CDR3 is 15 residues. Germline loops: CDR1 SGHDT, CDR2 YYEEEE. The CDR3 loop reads CASSPFGGRNYGYTF. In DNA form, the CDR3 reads TGTGCCAGCAGCCCCTTCGGGGGACGAAACTATGGCTACACCTTC.

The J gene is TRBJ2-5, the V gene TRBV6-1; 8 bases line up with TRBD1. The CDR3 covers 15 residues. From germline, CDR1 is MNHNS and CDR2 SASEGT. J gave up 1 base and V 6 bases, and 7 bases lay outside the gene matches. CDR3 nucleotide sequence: TGTGCCAGCAGCCAGATAACAGGGGGCCAAGAGACCCAGTACTTC. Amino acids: CASSQITGGQETQYF.

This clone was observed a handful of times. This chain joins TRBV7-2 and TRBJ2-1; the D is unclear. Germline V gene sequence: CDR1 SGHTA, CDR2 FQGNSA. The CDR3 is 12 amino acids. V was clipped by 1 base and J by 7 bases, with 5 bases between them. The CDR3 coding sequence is TGTGCCAGCAGCTTAGTCGAGAATGAGCAGTTCTTC. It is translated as CASSLVENEQFF.

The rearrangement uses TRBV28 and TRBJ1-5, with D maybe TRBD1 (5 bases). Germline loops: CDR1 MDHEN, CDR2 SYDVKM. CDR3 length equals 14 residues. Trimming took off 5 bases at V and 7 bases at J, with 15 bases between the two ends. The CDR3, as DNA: TGTGCCAGCAGTATCCCGGTTGGGGGGCAGCCCCAGCATTTT. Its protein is CASSIPVGGQPQHF.

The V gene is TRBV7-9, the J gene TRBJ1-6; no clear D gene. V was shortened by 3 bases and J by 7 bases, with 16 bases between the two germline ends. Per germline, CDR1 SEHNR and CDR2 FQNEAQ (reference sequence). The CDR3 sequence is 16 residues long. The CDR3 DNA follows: TGTGCCAGCAGCTTTGCCCAGGCAGGCGGGAATTCACCCCTCCACTTT. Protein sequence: CASSFAQAGGNSPLHF.

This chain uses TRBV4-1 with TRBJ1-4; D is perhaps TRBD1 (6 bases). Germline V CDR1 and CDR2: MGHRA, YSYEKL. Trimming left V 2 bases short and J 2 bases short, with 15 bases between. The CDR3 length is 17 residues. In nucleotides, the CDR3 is TGCGCCAGCAGCCAAACCGCGAGGGGGGGTACTAATGAAAAACTGTTTTTT. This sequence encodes CASSQTARGGTNEKLFF.

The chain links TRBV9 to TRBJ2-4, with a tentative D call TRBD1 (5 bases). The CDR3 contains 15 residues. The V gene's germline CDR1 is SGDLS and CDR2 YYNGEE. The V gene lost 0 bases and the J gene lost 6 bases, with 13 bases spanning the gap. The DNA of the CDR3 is TGTGCCAGCAGCGTAGATTTGGTCGACAGAAACATTCAGTACTTC. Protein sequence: CASSVDLVDRNIQYF.

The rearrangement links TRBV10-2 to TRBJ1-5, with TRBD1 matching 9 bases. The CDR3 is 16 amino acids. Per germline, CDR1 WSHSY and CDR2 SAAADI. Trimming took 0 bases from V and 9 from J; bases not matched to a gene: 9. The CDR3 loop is CASSESRGQGPRPQHF. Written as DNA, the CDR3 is TGCGCCAGCAGTGAGTCGAGGGGACAGGGCCCCCGGCCCCAGCATTTT.

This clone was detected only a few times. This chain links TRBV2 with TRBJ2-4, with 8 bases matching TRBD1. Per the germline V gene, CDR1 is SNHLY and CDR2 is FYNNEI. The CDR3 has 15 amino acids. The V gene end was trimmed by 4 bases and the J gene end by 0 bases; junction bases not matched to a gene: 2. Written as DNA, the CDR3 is TGTGCCAGCAGTGGAACAGGGGGAGCCAAAAACATTCAGTACTTC. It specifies CASSGTGGAKNIQYF.